One and the same sample provided the 21 T cell receptor beta chains below, sequenced in a study of control samples from healthy donors and cancer patients. The data were produced by immunoSEQ multiplex PCR, yet TCRdb's version contains in-frame clones alone and is incomplete. The sample includes 78,000 or so clones, roughly 90% of them seen just once. Sequenced: blood. The source of these receptors is a woman in her forties or fifties in good health.

This chain uses TRBV3-1 (or the pseudogene TRBV3-2) with TRBJ2-4, with unresolved D. The CDR3 extends over 13 amino acids. The V end lost 4 bases, the J end lost 11 bases, and 15 bases lay between the germline ends. CDR1 and CDR2 from the germline V gene are LGHDT and YNNKEL (reference sequence). CDR3 residues: CASSPNYSPVQYF. CDR3 coding DNA: TGTGCCAGCAGCCCCAATTATAGCCCGGTTCAGTACTTC.

For the CDR3, the DNA is TGTGCCAGCAGCGTGGGGGGGGCCAGCAATCAGCCCCAGCATTTT. It translates to CASSVGGASNQPQHF. The chain links TRBV9 to TRBJ1-5; tentatively, D is TRBD1 (6 bases). The CDR3 extends over 15 amino acids. V lost 2 bases, J lost 1 base, and 10 bases lay in between. Germline V gene lookup returns CDR1 SGDLS and CDR2 YYNGEE.

The chain joins TRBV18 to TRBJ1-6, with TRBD1 identical over 8 bases. CDR1 is KGHSH and CDR2 is LQKENI in the germline V gene. The CDR3 consists of 14 residues. V lost 3 bases to trimming and J lost 10 bases; unmatched junction nucleotides: 5. CDR3 residues: CASSPGQGGSPLHF. In DNA form, the CDR3 reads TGTGCCAGCTCACCTGGACAGGGAGGCTCACCCCTCCACTTT. Looking up the rest from reference TRBV18 and TRBJ1-6 gives the full variable domain: NAGVMQNPRHLVRRRGQEARLRCSPMKGHSHVYWYRQLPEEGLKFMVYLQKENIIDESGMPKERFSAEFPKEGPSILRIQQVVRGDSAAYFCASSPGQGGSPLHFGNGTRLTVT.

The chain recombines TRBV6-5 with TRBJ2-1; D is unclear. Trimming removed 8 bases at V and 7 bases at J, with 18 bases between. The CDR3 is 14 amino acids. The V gene's germline CDR1 is MNHEY and CDR2 SVGAGI. For the CDR3, the DNA is TGTGCCAGCTCCCCGGGTCGCGGACGGAATGAGCAGTTCTTC. It is translated as CASSPGRGRNEQFF.

The chain employs TRBV7-2 and TRBJ2-7, with TRBD2 identical over 7 bases. Germline CDR1 reads SGHTA; CDR2 reads FQGNSA. This CDR3 has 16 amino acids. The V and J ends lost 5 bases and 2 bases, in that order; junction bases with no gene match: 12. Here the CDR3 DNA reads TGTGCCAGCAGCCTTCAATCCGGGACTACGCCCTACGAGCAGTACTTC. Translating it yields CASSLQSGTTPYEQYF.

This sequence joins TRBV19 and TRBJ1-6, with D uncertain. The germline V and J ends were trimmed by 8 bases and 10 bases, with 9 bases remaining between them. This CDR3 has 11 amino acids. Germline lookup yields CDR1 LNHDA and CDR2 SQIVND (reference sequence). The CDR3 spells CASGYRSPLHF. CDR3 bases: TGTGCCAGTGGCTACCGGTCACCCCTCCACTTT. The complete variable domain, with remaining parts taken from reference TRBV19 and TRBJ1-6, reads DGGITQSPKYLFRKEGQNVTLSCEQNLNHDAMYWYRQDPGQGLRLIYYSQIVNDFQKGDIAEGYSVSREKKESFPLTVTSAQKNPTAFYLCASGYRSPLHFGNGTRLTVT.

Only a few counts were recorded for this clone. This chain uses TRBV2 with TRBJ2-3; D is perhaps TRBD1 (5 bases). Trimming took 7 bases from V and 0 from J, leaving 11 bases between them. Germline V gene sequence: CDR1 SNHLY, CDR2 FYNNEI. There are 14 residues in the CDR3. CDR3 sequence reads: CASIGEPSTDTQYF. The CDR3 bases are TGTGCCAGCATAGGGGAACCTAGCACAGATACGCAGTATTTT.

The chain carries TRBV7-9 and TRBJ2-7; D may be TRBD2 (7 bases). Germline V CDR1 and CDR2: SEHNR, FQNEAQ (reference sequence). Trimming took off 1 base at V and 6 bases at J, with 10 bases between the two ends. The CDR3 runs to 13 residues. CDR3 protein: CASSLGGGSEQYF. DNA for the CDR3: TGTGCCAGCAGCTTAGGCGGGGGCAGCGAGCAGTACTTC.

The rearrangement uses TRBV24-1 and TRBJ1-2; 8 bases align to TRBD1. Germline CDR1 KGHDR, CDR2 SFDVKD. V trimming: 3 bases; J trimming: 6 bases; junction bases outside the gene matches: 5. CDR3 length: 14 amino acids. The CDR3 spells CATSDGQGYNGYTF. CDR3 sequence (DNA): TGTGCCACCAGTGATGGACAGGGTTATAATGGCTACACCTTC.

The chain joins TRBV6-6 to TRBJ1-5; D is undetermined. Trimming pared 7 bases from V and 0 bases from J, leaving 7 bases between. Germline V gene data show CDR1 as MNHNY and CDR2 as SVGAGI (reference sequence). CDR3 length: 13 residues. The CDR3, as DNA: TGTGCCAGCATGAGTTATAGCAATCAGCCCCAGCATTTT. Amino acid sequence: CASMSYSNQPQHF.

J is TRBJ2-1 and V is TRBV10-3; tentatively, D is TRBD2 (6 bases). CDR1 is ENHRY, CDR2 SYGVKD, per germline. This CDR3 is built from 11 residues. Trimming pared 8 bases from V and 7 bases from J, leaving 9 bases between. The CDR3 nucleotides read TGTGCCATCTATGGGGGGAATGAGCAGTTCTTC. Translating gives CAIYGGNEQFF.

This chain links TRBV3-1 (or the pseudogene TRBV3-2) with TRBJ1-1, with unresolved D. Trimming took 1 base from V and 7 from J, leaving 4 bases between them. Germline V gene lookup returns CDR1 LGHDT and CDR2 YNNKEL (reference sequence). The CDR3 is 11 residues long. CDR3 sequence (DNA): TGTGCCAGCAGCCAAGTCCATGAAGCTTTCTTT. This translates into CASSQVHEAFF.

The chain uses TRBV2 and TRBJ2-1, with unresolved D. V dropped 3 bases and J dropped 2 bases, with 2 bases sitting between them. CDR3 size: 12 residues. Germline lookup yields CDR1 SNHLY and CDR2 FYNNEI. The CDR3 region has the DNA TGTGCCAGCAGTGACCCCTACAATGAGCAGTTCTTC. Translating it yields CASSDPYNEQFF.

This clone was counted a few times. V is TRBV11-2 and J is TRBJ1-1, with 7 bases lining up with TRBD1. The CDR3 covers 13 residues. V lost 4 bases, J lost 2 bases, and 1 base stayed unmatched. The germline CDR1 and CDR2 sequences are SGHAT and FQNNGV. As DNA, the CDR3 is TGTGCCAGCAGCTGGACAGGCAACACTGAAGCTTTCTTT. Translation gives CASSWTGNTEAFF.

The V and J genes are TRBV14 and TRBJ1-1, with 9 nucleotides matching TRBD1. In germline, CDR1 is SGHDN, CDR2 FVKESK. The CDR3 is 22 amino acids. Germline trimming cut 0 bases from V and 2 bases from J; bases unmatched to any gene: 22. The chain's CDR3 is CASSQDISLPDRGFVSNTEAFF. CDR3 sequence (DNA): TGTGCCAGCAGCCAAGATATAAGTTTGCCGGACAGGGGATTCGTTAGCAACACTGAAGCTTTCTTT.

The genes are TRBV2 and TRBJ1-1; tentative D call: TRBD1 (6 bases). Trimming removed 6 bases at V and 2 bases at J, with 16 bases between. Germline V gives CDR1 SNHLY, CDR2 FYNNEI. The CDR3 sequence is 15 residues long. The CDR3 region is CASRPLEGGNTEAFF. CDR3 sequence (DNA): TGTGCCAGCAGGCCCTTGGAGGGGGGAAACACTGAAGCTTTCTTT.

The CDR3 coding sequence is TGCGCCAGCAGCCAAGAATCAGGGAGAGGCACTGAAGCTTTCTTT. Amino acids: CASSQESGRGTEAFF. The chain has TRBV4-1 and TRBJ1-1; possible D gene TRBD1, 5 bases. The V and J ends lost 0 bases and 4 bases respectively, with 12 bases between them. The CDR3 contains 15 residues. Germline V lookup: CDR1 MGHRA, CDR2 YSYEKL.

The V gene is TRBV19, the J gene TRBJ2-7, with unresolved D. With 5 bases removed from V and 2 bases from J, the gap between germline ends came to 13 bases. CDR3 length: 14 amino acids. Germline lookup yields CDR1 LNHDA and CDR2 SQIVND (reference sequence). CDR3 region: CASSAIDRAYEQYF. The DNA of the CDR3 is TGTGCCAGTAGTGCTATTGACCGAGCCTACGAGCAGTACTTC.

The chain carries TRBV4-2 and TRBJ2-3; no firm D call. Germline V CDR1 and CDR2: LGHNA, YNFKEQ. The CDR3 runs to 13 residues. The V end was cut by 4 bases, the J end by 8 bases, with 13 bases between. CDR3 nucleotide sequence: TGTGCCAGCAGCCTCCAAAGTTCTGGTACGCAGTATTTT. Its protein is CASSLQSSGTQYF.

The chain recombines TRBV18 with TRBJ2-7; 8 positions match TRBD1. Germline CDR1 KGHSH, CDR2 LQKENI. The CDR3 has 17 residues. V gave up 0 bases and J gave up 0 bases; unmatched junction bases: 7. The CDR3 DNA is TGTGCCAGCTCACCACCTTCCAGGGGGCCGTTCTCCTACGAGCAGTACTTC. Its translation: CASSPPSRGPFSYEQYF.

This chain links TRBV2 with TRBJ2-3, with D unclear. V lost 0 bases and J lost 4, with 11 bases in between. This CDR3 contains 15 residues. The germline gives CDR1 SNHLY, CDR2 FYNNEI. CDR3 region: CASSEAYYPPDTQYF. The CDR3, as DNA: TGTGCCAGCAGTGAAGCGTATTACCCCCCAGATACGCAGTATTTT. The full variable domain, with the rest looked up from reference TRBV2 and TRBJ2-3, is EPEVTQTPSHQVTQMGQEVILRCVPISNHLYFYWYRQILGQKVEFLVSFYNNEISEKSEIFDDQFSVERPDGSNFTLKIRSTKLEDSAMYFCASSEAYYPPDTQYFGPGTRLTVL.